The following is a T cell receptor (beta chain) sequence with its context. The antigen is unknown. These data originate in a study of blood T cells in healthy people across ages. Notes on the study in general: The long-lived group displayed more naive CD4+ cells, plus higher diversity, than the aged donors did. Expanded clonotype shifts may have been confounded, as the donors had an unknown CMV status.

Deletions cut 5 bases from V and 4 bases from J, with 13 bases between. Germline V gene lookup returns CDR1 SGHTA and CDR2 FQGNSA. The CDR3 totals 14 residues. Primers used in a second PCR of roughly 6 to 11 cycles were a sample-barcoded 5' primer and a J-beta primer mix. Template switching added a 12-random-nucleotide identifier to every cDNA molecule. MiXCR, run by TCRdb on the 5' RACE reads, gives a single entry per CDR3 protein. Seen here are about 670,000 distinct CDR3 sequences, 40% to 45% observed once, and the top ten hold around 30%. The rearrangement links TRBV7-2 to TRBJ2-3; D is uncertain. The sequence was obtained from an older man in good health. The sample taken for sequencing was blood. Here the CDR3 reads CASSVNFEADTQYF. The CDR3 DNA reads TGTGCCAGCAGCGTTAACTTCGAGGCAGATACGCAGTATTTT.